These 12 T cell receptor beta chains originate from one sample sequenced in a study of blood T cell repertoires in COVID-19. Here immunoSEQ multiplex PCR was the method, and the copy in TCRdb shows in-frame clones only, minus some. The sample shows 170,000 or so clones, about 85% of them seen only once. Material for sequencing was PBMCs or T cells enriched from blood (not recorded which). These receptors came from a man aged 35-49 years who had recovered from COVID-19.

This chain links TRBV5-1 with TRBJ2-1; D may be TRBD2 (5 bases). Germline V lookup: CDR1 SGHRS, CDR2 YFSETQ. This CDR3 region has 15 residues. Trimming shortened V by 0 bases and J by 0 bases, and 7 bases separated the two germline ends. This CDR3 reads CASSLDGNSYNEQFF. Written as DNA, the CDR3 is TGCGCCAGCAGCTTGGACGGGAACTCCTACAATGAGCAGTTCTTC.

The V gene is TRBV7-2, the J gene TRBJ1-5; 8 nucleotides align to TRBD1. J was trimmed by 9 bases and V by 1 base; bases with no gene match: 8. The CDR3 runs to 15 residues. Germline V gives CDR1 SGHTA, CDR2 FQGNSA. CDR3 sequence (DNA): TGTGCCAGCAGCTTAGGGACAGGGAGGGGTGCGCCCCAGCATTTT. Translating gives CASSLGTGRGAPQHF.

The chain carries TRBV15 and TRBJ2-1, with 8 bases fitting TRBD2. The CDR3 runs to 14 residues. Germline CDR1 reads LNHNV; CDR2 reads YYDKDF (reference sequence). Germline trimming cut 1 base from V and 6 bases from J; bases unmatched to any gene: 2. This CDR3 is CATSRVLAGNEQFF. As DNA, the CDR3 is TGTGCCACCAGCAGAGTGCTAGCGGGCAATGAGCAGTTCTTC. The variable domain in full, with the rest retrieved from reference TRBV15 and TRBJ2-1, is DAMVIQNPRYQVTQFGKPVTLSCSQTLNHNVMYWYQQKSSQAPKLLFHYYDKDFNNEADTPDNFQSRRPNTSFCFLDIRSPGLGDTAMYLCATSRVLAGNEQFFGPGTRLTVL.

The chain employs TRBV28 and TRBJ1-2, with D possibly matching TRBD1 (5 bases). Germline loops: CDR1 MDHEN, CDR2 SYDVKM. CDR3 length: 11 residues. The V end was cut by 6 bases, the J end by 8 bases, with 10 bases between. In nucleotides, the CDR3 is TGTGCCAGCAGCCAACCAGGGGGCTACACCTTC. It encodes CASSQPGGYTF.

This rearrangement joins TRBV5-4 to TRBJ2-5; tentatively, D is TRBD1 (7 bases). In germline, CDR1 is SGHNT, CDR2 YYREEE (reference sequence). The CDR3 is 15 residues long. Trimming took 4 bases from V and 3 from J, leaving 16 bases between them. CDR3 region: CASSDGPRGEETQYF. CDR3 coding DNA: TGTGCCAGCAGCGATGGACCCAGGGGGGAAGAGACCCAGTACTTC.

The CDR3 coding sequence is TGTGCCAGCAGCTCCCGGGGGAGGTCTTCGCAAGAGACCCAGTACTTC. It yields the protein CASSSRGRSSQETQYF. The V and J genes are TRBV7-9 and TRBJ2-5; D possibly corresponds to TRBD2 (6 bases). The CDR3 contains 16 residues. The germline V gene encodes CDR1 SEHNR and CDR2 FQNEAQ (reference sequence). Trimming took 4 bases from V and 2 from J, leaving 17 bases between them.

This clone showed up just a few times. This chain uses TRBV12-3 or TRBV12-4 with TRBJ2-7; D possibly corresponds to TRBD1 (6 bases). The V end lost 5 bases, the J end lost 5 bases, and 10 bases lay between the germline ends. The CDR3 has 12 amino acids. The CDR3 spells CASSPGQNEQYF. The CDR3 DNA follows: TGTGCCAGCAGTCCCGGACAGAACGAGCAGTACTTC.

V gene TRBV7-2 combines with J gene TRBJ2-7, with D uncertain. This CDR3 is built from 14 residues. CDR1 and CDR2 from the germline V gene are SGHTA and FQGNSA. V was cut by 1 base and J by 2 bases, with 9 bases left in between. CDR3 nucleotide sequence: TGTGCCAGCAGCTTAGGCAGGTTAACCTACGAGCAGTACTTC. Encoded protein: CASSLGRLTYEQYF.

The chain carries TRBV27 and TRBJ1-2; the D is unclear. This CDR3 has 15 amino acids. V dropped 6 bases and J dropped 2 bases, with 16 bases sitting between them. Per the germline V gene, CDR1 is MNHEY and CDR2 is SMNVEV (reference sequence). The CDR3 spells CASSPGNFLNYGYTF. CDR3 nucleotides: TGTGCCAGCAGCCCCGGGAACTTTTTAAACTATGGCTACACCTTC.

This chain links TRBV19 with TRBJ2-7, with a possible D match to TRBD1 (6 bases). Germline CDR1 and CDR2: LNHDA and SQIVND (reference sequence). CDR3 size: 14 residues. V was trimmed by 2 bases and J by 4 bases, leaving 12 bases between them. The CDR3 protein is CASSILPGAYEQYF. For the CDR3, the DNA is TGTGCCAGTAGTATATTGCCAGGGGCTTACGAGCAGTACTTC.

This chain uses TRBV11-3 with TRBJ2-1; D unresolved. Germline CDR1 reads SGHNT; CDR2 reads YENEEA. The V end was cut by 1 base, the J end by 5 bases, with 9 bases between. The CDR3 runs to 14 residues. The CDR3: CASSLVGLNNEQFF. For the CDR3, the DNA is TGTGCCAGCAGCTTAGTTGGCCTTAACAATGAGCAGTTCTTC.

This clone was observed once. The chain combines TRBV6-5 with TRBJ1-3; D uncertain. The CDR3 has 15 residues. Germline V CDR1 and CDR2: MNHEY, SVGAGI. Trimming stripped 4 bases from V and 0 bases from J, with 10 bases between. The CDR3 coding sequence is TGTGCCAGCAGTTCGGACGGGAGCTCTGGAAACACCATATATTTT. Translating gives CASSSDGSSGNTIYF.